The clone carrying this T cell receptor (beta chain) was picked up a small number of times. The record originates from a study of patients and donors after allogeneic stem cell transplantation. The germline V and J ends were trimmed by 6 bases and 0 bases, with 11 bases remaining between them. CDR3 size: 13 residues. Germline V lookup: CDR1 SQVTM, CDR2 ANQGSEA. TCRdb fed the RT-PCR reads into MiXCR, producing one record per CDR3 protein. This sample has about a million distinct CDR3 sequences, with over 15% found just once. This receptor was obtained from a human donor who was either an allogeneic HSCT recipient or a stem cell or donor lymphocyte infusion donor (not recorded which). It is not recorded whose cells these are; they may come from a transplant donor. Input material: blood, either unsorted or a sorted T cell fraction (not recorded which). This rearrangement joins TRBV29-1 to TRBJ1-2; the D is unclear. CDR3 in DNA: TGCAGCGTGGCGGGCAGGACTAACTATGGCTACACCTTC. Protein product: CSVAGRTNYGYTF.